These 31 T cell receptor beta chains share one sample of origin, sequenced in a study of cytomegalovirus exposure and HLA in healthy donors (dated by TCRdb to about 2017). Library generation was performed with the immunoSEQ multiplex PCR assay. Imported from immuneACCESS, the table was reduced by TCRdb to in-frame sequences with V and J called. These copies leave out some clones; in studies compared against another copy, an unresolved V gene accounts for under half, and the cause of the remainder is not known. In this sample the table shows 150,000 to 200,000 clones, approximately 78% of which occur a single time. Less than 1.5% of the sample is in the top ten clones. The material sequenced was PBMCs. These receptors were taken from a woman under 40 in good health and CMV-seronegative.

The gene calls are TRBV28 and TRBJ1-1, with D maybe TRBD1 (5 bases). This CDR3 contains 15 residues. The V end was cut by 5 bases, the J end by 0 bases, with 13 bases between. Germline loops: CDR1 MDHEN, CDR2 SYDVKM. As DNA, the CDR3 is TGTGCCAGCAGTCCCCGACAGTACATGAACACTGAAGCTTTCTTT. The encoded protein is CASSPRQYMNTEAFF.

This rearrangement joins TRBV6-1 to TRBJ1-5; D is perhaps TRBD1 (5 bases). The V gene's germline CDR1 is MNHNS and CDR2 SASEGT. V lost 0 bases and J lost 2, with 14 bases in between. The CDR3 has 17 residues. This chain's CDR3 is CASSEANRIKGNQPQHF. The CDR3 DNA reads as TGTGCCAGCAGTGAAGCGAACAGGATAAAGGGCAATCAGCCCCAGCATTTT.

This clone was recorded once. The rearrangement joins TRBV11-2 to TRBJ2-3, with 8 bases matching TRBD2. The CDR3 loop spans 15 amino acids. V trimming: 4 bases; J trimming: 4 bases; junction bases outside the gene matches: 7. Germline V gene lookup returns CDR1 SGHAT and CDR2 FQNNGV. The CDR3 nucleotides read TGTGCCAGCAGCTCACCGGGACTAGTCTCAGATACGCAGTATTTT. It translates to CASSSPGLVSDTQYF.

This clone is labeled as medium-sized (0.01 to 0.1%). The chain combines TRBV10-3 with TRBJ2-6, with a tentative D call TRBD1 (6 bases). Germline CDR1 and CDR2: ENHRY and SYGVKD. The CDR3 extends over 14 amino acids. V was clipped by 6 bases and J by 0 bases, with 6 bases between them. The CDR3, as DNA: TGTGCCATCAGGGACAGCTCTGGGGCCAACGTCCTGACTTTC. It encodes CAIRDSSGANVLTF.

V is TRBV10-3 and J is TRBJ2-5; a weak D match, TRBD1 (6 bases). V was clipped by 8 bases and J by 1 base, with 11 bases between them. Germline CDR1 ENHRY, CDR2 SYGVKD. This CDR3 comprises 13 residues. CDR3 nucleotide sequence: TGTGCCATCCGAAAGGACAGCCAAGAGACCCAGTACTTC. This encodes CAIRKDSQETQYF.

V gene TRBV6-5 combines with J gene TRBJ2-1, with 9 bases that match TRBD1. CDR1 and CDR2 from the germline V gene are MNHEY and SVGAGI. V dropped 10 bases and J dropped 7; count of bases not matched to a gene: 8. CDR3 length: 13 residues. Here the CDR3 reads CAIGQGRGNEQFF. The DNA for the CDR3 is TGTGCCATAGGACAGGGGCGAGGGAATGAGCAGTTCTTC.

The chain uses TRBV30 and TRBJ1-2; D gene unclear. This CDR3 is 16 amino acids long. The germline CDR1 and CDR2 sequences are GTSNPN and SVGIG (reference sequence). V lost 0 bases and J lost 8, with 22 bases in between. The CDR3 here is CAWSVRLLVGAGGYTF. CDR3 nucleotides: TGTGCCTGGAGTGTAAGGTTGCTGGTGGGCGCGGGGGGCTACACCTTC. The variable domain in full, completed from reference TRBV30 and TRBJ1-2, reads SQTIHQWPATLVQPVGSPLSLECTVEGTSNPNLYWYRQAAGRGLQLLFYSVGIGQISSEVPQNLSASRPQDRQFILSSKKLLLSDSGFYLCAWSVRLLVGAGGYTFGSGTRLTVV.

This clone appeared many times. The gene calls are TRBV5-1 and TRBJ1-4; D uncertain. Germline assignment: CDR1 SGHRS and CDR2 YFSETQ. V lost 0 bases to trimming and J lost 8 bases, with 14 bases between them. CDR3 length equals 15 residues. The CDR3, as DNA: TGCGCCAGCAGCTTGGTTTCGAGGCCTGAGGAAAAACTGTTTTTT. Translating it yields CASSLVSRPEEKLFF. The whole variable domain, remainder taken from reference TRBV5-1 and TRBJ1-4, is KAGVTQTPRYLIKTRGQQVTLSCSPISGHRSVSWYQQTPGQGLQFLFEYFSETQRNKGNFPGRFSGRQFSNSRSEMNVSTLELGDSALYLCASSLVSRPEEKLFFGSGTQLSVL.

CDR3 sequence (DNA): TGCGCCAGCAGTGAAGGAGATCGGGAGACCGGGGAGCTGTTTTTT. It translates to CASSEGDRETGELFF. The rearrangement links TRBV10-1 to TRBJ2-2; possible D gene TRBD2, 6 bases. Germline V CDR1 and CDR2: WNHNN, SYGVQD (reference sequence). The CDR3 contains 15 residues. Trimming cost V 3 bases and J 5 bases, with 13 bases left between them.

This clone was observed a single time. The chain is built from TRBV21-1 and TRBJ1-1. TRBV21-1 is a pseudogene. The CDR3 is 10 amino acids. The CDR3 DNA reads TGTGCCAGCCGCGGCACTGAAGCTTTCTTT. It encodes CASRGTEAFF.

This clone has just a few counts. The V call is TRBV20-1, the J call TRBJ2-5; 10 bases align to TRBD2. The germline V gene has CDR1 DFQATT and CDR2 SNEGSKA (reference sequence). V lost 5 bases and J lost 14; bases outside the gene matches: 8. The CDR3 is made up of 11 amino acids. The CDR3 here is CSALPGLAQYF. CDR3 coding DNA: TGCAGTGCTCTGCCGGGACTAGCGCAATACTTC.

J is TRBJ1-2 and V is TRBV9; 8 nucleotides line up with TRBD1. Trimming took 0 bases from V and 7 from J; bases not matched to a gene: 8. CDR3 length: 15 residues. Germline V gives CDR1 SGDLS, CDR2 YYNGEE. This CDR3 is CASSVGPTGGAGYTF. For the CDR3, the DNA is TGTGCCAGCAGCGTAGGACCCACAGGGGGAGCTGGCTACACCTTC.

In DNA form, the CDR3 reads TGTGCCAGCAGCGGACAGTTCGCGAACACCGGGGAGCTGTTTTTT. Residues: CASSGQFANTGELFF. The J gene is TRBJ2-2, the V gene TRBV6-5, with TRBD1 as a possible D gene (6 bases). This CDR3 contains 15 residues. The ends were cut back, 6 bases at V and 0 bases at J, with 11 bases in the middle. Germline CDR1 and CDR2: MNHEY and SVGAGI.

The rearrangement links TRBV9 to TRBJ1-1; a possible D gene is TRBD1 (6 bases). V was trimmed by 0 bases and J by 8 bases, leaving 14 bases between them. The CDR3 runs 14 residues. The germline V gene has CDR1 SGDLS and CDR2 YYNGEE. This CDR3 reads CASSVEVVGQEAFF. CDR3 in DNA: TGTGCCAGCAGCGTAGAAGTAGTGGGACAAGAAGCTTTCTTT.

The V gene is TRBV6-1, the J gene TRBJ2-7; D unresolved. Germline V gives CDR1 MNHNS, CDR2 SASEGT. The CDR3 extends over 13 amino acids. The V end was cut by 0 bases, the J end by 4 bases, with 7 bases between. The CDR3 nucleotides are TGTGCCAGCAGTGAAGCAGCCCAATACGAGCAGTACTTC. Residues: CASSEAAQYEQYF.

The chain has TRBV6-5 and TRBJ1-1; the match to TRBD1 covers 7 bases. Germline V CDR1 and CDR2: MNHEY, SVGAGI. Trimming at V came to 6 bases and at J to 1 base, leaving 8 bases not matched to a gene. The CDR3 sequence is 15 residues long. In nucleotides, the CDR3 is TGTGCCAGCAGCCAGGACAGGAGTCGGAACACTGAAGCTTTCTTT. Protein product: CASSQDRSRNTEAFF.

The gene calls are TRBV29-1 and TRBJ2-5; D is possibly TRBD1 (6 bases). The CDR3 runs 15 residues. In germline, CDR1 is SQVTM, CDR2 ANQGSEA. Between the trimmed V and J ends, which lost 3 bases and 3 bases, there was a span of 17 bases. CDR3 DNA sequence: TGCAGCGTTGAGGGGGCTAGGCCCTCCAAAGAGACCCAGTACTTC. Protein sequence: CSVEGARPSKETQYF.

The chain couples TRBV30 to TRBJ2-2; 9 bases agree with TRBD1. The V gene end was trimmed by 4 bases and the J gene end by 3 bases; junction bases not matched to a gene: 6. CDR1 GTSNPN and CDR2 SVGIG come from the germline V gene (reference sequence). The CDR3 runs 15 residues. CDR3 amino acids: CAWNYRDRDTGELFF. The CDR3 coding sequence is TGTGCCTGGAATTACCGGGACAGGGACACCGGGGAGCTGTTTTTT. The full variable domain, rest sourced from reference TRBV30 and TRBJ2-2, is SQTIHQWPATLVQPVGSPLSLECTVEGTSNPNLYWYRQAAGRGLQLLFYSVGIGQISSEVPQNLSASRPQDRQFILSSKKLLLSDSGFYLCAWNYRDRDTGELFFGEGSRLTVL.

The chain employs TRBV6-5 and TRBJ1-6; D unclear. V lost 0 bases and J lost 14, with 17 bases in between. The CDR3 contains 15 residues. Germline CDR1 MNHEY, CDR2 SVGAGI. DNA of the CDR3: TGTGCCAGCAGTTACTCGGGGTATGGGGAGACGTCCCTCCACTTT. Amino acid sequence: CASSYSGYGETSLHF.

The V and J genes are TRBV11-3 and TRBJ1-1, with D possibly matching TRBD1 (6 bases). This CDR3 is 14 amino acids long. V lost 5 bases and J 6 bases, leaving 16 bases between the germline ends. Germline V gene data show CDR1 as SGHNT and CDR2 as YENEEA. The CDR3 region is CASSKGQGYPEAFF. The CDR3 nucleotides are TGTGCCAGCAGCAAAGGGCAGGGGTACCCTGAAGCTTTCTTT.

This clone has just one count. V is TRBV5-1 and J is TRBJ1-2; 7 positions agree with TRBD1. CDR3 size: 14 residues. Germline V gives CDR1 SGHRS, CDR2 YFSETQ. With V trimmed by 5 bases and J by 6 bases, 10 bases remained unmatched. The CDR3 DNA reads as TGCGCCAGCAGGAGACAGGGAAACGATGATGGCTACACCTTC. Translated: CASRRQGNDDGYTF.

The chain recombines TRBV4-2 with TRBJ2-1, with unresolved D. With 4 bases removed from V and 6 bases from J, the gap between germline ends came to 4 bases. The CDR3 is made up of 11 amino acids. From germline, CDR1 is LGHNA and CDR2 YNFKEQ. The CDR3 loop is CASSRSNEQFF. The CDR3 DNA reads as TGTGCCAGCAGCCGCAGCAATGAGCAGTTCTTC.

The V call is TRBV5-4, the J call TRBJ1-1; the D is unclear. Trimming removed 4 bases from V and 1 base from J, with 14 bases in between. Germline CDR1 is SGHNT and CDR2 is YYREEE (reference sequence). This CDR3 region has 15 residues. CDR3 amino acids: CASSPRDKENTEAFF. The CDR3 DNA is TGTGCCAGCAGCCCAAGAGACAAGGAGAACACTGAAGCTTTCTTT.

The J gene is TRBJ1-1, the V gene TRBV5-6; the D gene is possibly TRBD1 (5 bases). Germline assignment: CDR1 SGHDT and CDR2 YYEEEE. This CDR3 has 14 amino acids. Deletions cut 0 bases from V and 7 bases from J, with 13 bases between. The CDR3 bases are TGTGCCAGCAGCTTGGAAGGGGATTGGAGTGAAGCTTTCTTT. This gives the protein CASSLEGDWSEAFF.

CDR3 DNA sequence: TGTGCCACCAGCAGAGATCTACTAGCGGGAGGGCCCGTGGGCTACGAGCAGTACTTC. This gives the protein CATSRDLLAGGPVGYEQYF. This chain joins TRBV15 and TRBJ2-7; the match to TRBD2 covers 13 bases. Losses at the gene ends were 0 bases for V and 3 bases for J; bases not matched to a gene: 11. This CDR3 region has 19 residues. Germline CDR1 LNHNV, CDR2 YYDKDF (reference sequence). Based on the CDR3 plus reference TRBV15 and TRBJ2-7, the full variable domain is DAMVIQNPRYQVTQFGKPVTLSCSQTLNHNVMYWYQQKSSQAPKLLFHYYDKDFNNEADTPDNFQSRRPNTSFCFLDIRSPGLGDTAMYLCATSRDLLAGGPVGYEQYFGPGTRLTVT.

V is TRBV30 and J is TRBJ1-1, with D uncertain. Deletions cut 4 bases from V and 0 bases from J, with 12 bases between. This CDR3 has 14 residues. The germline V gene encodes CDR1 GTSNPN and CDR2 SVGIG (reference sequence). The CDR3 DNA sequence: TGTGCCTGGATCGGAGGACCGGTGAACACTGAAGCTTTCTTT. Translated: CAWIGGPVNTEAFF.

V gene TRBV29-1 combines with J gene TRBJ1-1; no definite D call. Germline CDR1 reads SQVTM; CDR2 reads ANQGSEA. V dropped 4 bases and J dropped 0 bases, with 12 bases sitting between them. The CDR3 loop spans 14 amino acids. The CDR3 protein is CSVGRNKVNTEAFF. The DNA for the CDR3 is TGCAGCGTTGGGAGAAACAAAGTGAACACTGAAGCTTTCTTT.

This clone was seen more than once but under ten times. This chain uses TRBV30 with TRBJ1-5; D remains ambiguous. Germline CDR1 reads GTSNPN; CDR2 reads SVGIG (reference sequence). Trimming cost V 0 bases and J 1 base, with 4 bases left between them. This CDR3 is 13 amino acids long. The CDR3 is CAWSVSSNQPQHF. CDR3 DNA: TGTGCCTGGAGTGTAAGCAGCAATCAGCCCCAGCATTTT.

The chain's CDR3 is CAWTTGVHQPQHF. The CDR3 DNA is TGTGCCTGGACCACCGGGGTCCATCAGCCCCAGCATTTT. The chain carries TRBV30 and TRBJ1-5; D is unresolved. V lost 4 bases to trimming and J lost 5 bases, with 12 bases between them. Germline V gene sequence: CDR1 GTSNPN, CDR2 SVGIG (reference sequence). The CDR3 loop spans 13 amino acids.

The chain combines TRBV30 with TRBJ2-3; TRBD2 agrees at 9 bases. The CDR3 is 14 residues long. V was clipped by 3 bases and J by 2 bases; unmatched bases: 3. Germline assignment: CDR1 GTSNPN and CDR2 SVGIG (reference sequence). The CDR3 DNA is TGTGCCTGGAGGATAGCGGGGGCCACAGATACGCAGTATTTT. Its translation is CAWRIAGATDTQYF.

This clone was seen a few times. V and J are TRBV2 and TRBJ1-1; a weak D match, TRBD1 (6 bases). Trimming shortened V by 4 bases and J by 6 bases, and 12 bases separated the two germline ends. The CDR3 runs to 13 residues. The germline CDR1 and CDR2 sequences are SNHLY and FYNNEI. CDR3 in amino acids: CASSGTAASEAFF. The CDR3 nucleotides read TGTGCCAGCAGTGGGACAGCTGCGTCTGAAGCTTTCTTT.